What follows are 20 T cell receptor beta chains derived from one specimen sequenced in a study of Graves' ophthalmopathy and Graves' hyperthyroidism. Amplification targeted the TCR beta CDR3 regions, with RNA transcripts as the source material. RT-PCR in the first round used HTBI primers; a second-round multiplex PCR followed. TCRdb passed the multiplex PCR reads through MiXCR, listing each CDR3 protein once. The sample shows a few hundred thousand distinct CDR3 sequences, about a sixth of them seen only once. The sample consisted of peripheral blood. All receptors come from an adult woman with stable Graves' hyperthyroidism.

In this sample, this clonotype turned up many times. CDR3 region: CASSLGGESNTEAFF. The CDR3 nucleotides read TGCGCCAGCAGCTTGGGGGGCGAATCGAACACTGAAGCTTTCTTT. V usage is TRBV5-1 and J usage is TRBJ1-1; tentative D call: TRBD1 (5 bases). V dropped 0 bases and J dropped 1 base, with 10 bases sitting between them. CDR1 and CDR2 (germline): SGHRS, YFSETQ. This CDR3 comprises 15 residues.

This clonotype was picked up a small number of times. A much larger clonotype is one base distant, so this may be a read error. This chain uses TRBV2 with TRBJ2-1; 8 bases agree with TRBD2. CDR1 and CDR2 from the germline V gene are SNHLY and FYNNEI. The CDR3 runs to 14 residues. The CDR3 bases are TGTGCCAGCAGTGGGGGGACTAGTGGCAATGAGAAGTTCTTC. It encodes CASSGGTSGNEKFF.

This clonotype has a count of ten or more. This chain links TRBV7-2 with TRBJ1-2; weak D call: TRBD1 (5 bases). This CDR3 is built from 15 residues. CDR1 is SGHTA and CDR2 is FQGNSA in the germline V gene. The V end lost 6 bases, the J end lost 6 bases, and 20 bases lay between the germline ends. CDR3 in DNA: TGTGCCAGCAGTTACTCCCTGGGGGGACGCAATGGCTACACCTTC. Translated: CASSYSLGGRNGYTF.

This clonotype was found many times. The rearrangement uses TRBV30 and TRBJ2-7, with 7 bases identical to TRBD2. This CDR3 is 14 amino acids long. V trimming: 0 bases; J trimming: 6 bases; junction bases outside the gene matches: 8. The germline V gene encodes CDR1 GTSNPN and CDR2 SVGIG (reference sequence). This CDR3 is CAWSVSGLVGEQYF. CDR3 coding DNA: TGTGCCTGGAGTGTGTCTGGACTAGTGGGCGAGCAGTACTTC.

Many counts were recorded for this clonotype. The rearrangement links TRBV20-1 to TRBJ1-2; D may be TRBD1 (5 bases). The V and J ends lost 1 base and 8 bases respectively, with 14 bases between them. This CDR3 spans 13 amino acids. Germline-derived CDR1 and CDR2 are DFQATT and SNEGSKA (reference sequence). The CDR3 is CSARGGTGGGYTF. CDR3 sequence (DNA): TGCAGTGCTAGAGGAGGGACCGGTGGGGGCTACACCTTC.

This clonotype came up many times. This chain connects TRBV6-5 to TRBJ2-5, with D possibly TRBD1 on 6 matching bases. Per germline, CDR1 MNHEY and CDR2 SVGAGI. Deletions cut 0 bases from V and 8 bases from J, with 22 bases between. CDR3 length: 17 amino acids. In nucleotides, the CDR3 is TGTGCCAGCAGTTACTCGTCCAAGATCCCAGGGGACGGCACCCAGTACTTC. Amino acid sequence: CASSYSSKIPGDGTQYF.

This clonotype was observed a few times. A much larger clone lies a single base off, so this may be a read error. CDR3 region: CASTPGTGVSHLHF. As DNA, the CDR3 is TGTGCCAGCACTCCCGGGACAGGGGTATCACACCTCCACTTT. The J gene is TRBJ1-6, the V gene TRBV6-1; 10 bases agree with TRBD1. The germline CDR1 and CDR2 sequences are MNHNS and SASEGT. The CDR3 totals 14 residues.

This clonotype was seen at least ten times. V usage is TRBV6-1 and J usage is TRBJ1-1; TRBD1 matches 8 bases. The V gene end was trimmed by 4 bases and the J gene end by 0 bases; junction bases not matched to a gene: 4. This CDR3 is built from 15 residues. Germline CDR1 MNHNS, CDR2 SASEGT. This CDR3 reads CASSATGGLNTEAFF. The CDR3 bases are TGTGCCAGCAGTGCCACAGGGGGGTTGAACACTGAAGCTTTCTTT.

The chain combines TRBV12-3 or TRBV12-4 with TRBJ1-1, with a weak D call TRBD1 (6 bases). The CDR3 has 14 residues. Trimming removed 4 bases at V and 4 bases at J, with 13 bases between. CDR3 in amino acids: CASSYDRRSTEAFF. CDR3 sequence (DNA): TGTGCCAGCAGTTACGACAGGAGGAGCACTGAAGCTTTCTTT.

To note about this clonotype: With a much larger clone just one base away, this may be a read error. The chain couples TRBV19 to TRBJ1-5; maybe TRBD1 (5 bases). The CDR3 consists of 14 residues. From germline, CDR1 is LNHDA and CDR2 SQIVND (reference sequence). Between the trimmed V and J ends, which lost 8 bases and 3 bases, there was a span of 14 bases. CDR3 DNA sequence: TGTGCCAGTGGTCTCGCAGGGAACAATCAGCCCCAGCATTTT. It is translated as CASGLAGNNQPQHF.

This clonotype was recorded at least ten times. This chain uses TRBV6-1 with TRBJ1-1; D is ambiguous. Trimming took off 0 bases at V and 1 base at J, with 6 bases between the two ends. Germline assignment: CDR1 MNHNS and CDR2 SASEGT. The CDR3 length is 14 residues. Written as DNA, the CDR3 is TGTGCCAGCAGTGAAGCGACGGGGAACACTGAAGCTTTCTTT. It specifies CASSEATGNTEAFF.

This clonotype has a count of ten or more. The rearrangement joins TRBV20-1 to TRBJ2-5; D possibly corresponds to TRBD1 (6 bases). The CDR3 is 12 residues long. Germline V CDR1 and CDR2: DFQATT, SNEGSKA (reference sequence). V lost 3 bases and J lost 7, with 12 bases in between. The CDR3 bases are TGCAGTGCTAGTCAGGGGAAGGGGACCCAGTACTTC. Translated, it gives CSASQGKGTQYF.

V usage is TRBV29-1 and J usage is TRBJ2-1; D gene ambiguous. The CDR3 covers 10 residues. The V end was cut by 7 bases, the J end by 8 bases, with 9 bases between. In germline, CDR1 is SQVTM, CDR2 ANQGSEA. As DNA, the CDR3 is TGCAGCGGACTCTTCCATGAGCAGTTCTTC. It translates to CSGLFHEQFF.

This clonotype has at least ten counts. J is TRBJ1-3 and V is TRBV12-5; D remains ambiguous. CDR1 LGHNT and CDR2 FRNRAP come from the germline V gene. V was shortened by 3 bases and J by 2 bases, with 20 bases between the two germline ends. The length of the CDR3 is 18 residues. CDR3 region: CASGFVLPDKTTGNTIYF. CDR3 bases: TGTGCTAGTGGTTTCGTGTTGCCCGACAAGACAACTGGAAACACCATATATTTT.

The chain combines TRBV20-1 with TRBJ2-1; D is possibly TRBD2 (6 bases). Germline CDR1 DFQATT, CDR2 SNEGSKA (reference sequence). V dropped 0 bases and J dropped 7 bases, with 16 bases sitting between them. The CDR3 covers 15 residues. This CDR3 reads CSARDRLRGGNEQFF. CDR3 DNA: TGCAGTGCTAGAGATCGTTTGCGAGGAGGGAATGAGCAGTTCTTC.

This clonotype showed up many times. The V and J genes are TRBV6-2 or TRBV6-3 and TRBJ1-5; D is unclear. Per germline, CDR1 MNHEY and CDR2 SVGEGT. The CDR3 is 15 residues long. Trimming removed 5 bases at V and 7 bases at J, with 18 bases between. CDR3 residues: CASSPLARTWQPQHF. In DNA, the CDR3 is TGTGCCAGCAGTCCCCTGGCTCGCACCTGGCAGCCCCAGCATTTT.

This clonotype was seen many times. V and J are TRBV18 and TRBJ2-5; no clear D gene. The CDR3 length is 13 residues. Germline CDR1 and CDR2: KGHSH and LQKENI. V was clipped by 5 bases and J by 4 bases, with 11 bases between them. As DNA, the CDR3 is TGTGCCAGCTCAACCTTCTACGGAGAGACCCAGTACTTC. This codes for CASSTFYGETQYF.

The J gene is TRBJ1-2, the V gene TRBV12-3 or TRBV12-4, with a weak D call TRBD1 (6 bases). V lost 7 bases and J lost 6, with 18 bases in between. The CDR3 covers 14 residues. CDR3 loop: CASIGRGWDDGYTF. Written as DNA, the CDR3 is TGTGCCAGCATAGGCAGGGGATGGGATGATGGCTACACCTTC.

At least ten counts were recorded for this clonotype. This chain's CDR3 is CSVKREYEQYF. CDR3 in DNA: TGCAGCGTAAAACGGGAATACGAGCAGTACTTC. The chain has TRBV29-1 and TRBJ2-7, with D perhaps TRBD2 (5 bases). The CDR3 is 11 amino acids. The germline V gene has CDR1 SQVTM and CDR2 ANQGSEA. V lost 6 bases, J lost 4 bases, and 10 bases lay in between.

This clonotype occurred many times. V is TRBV6-1 and J is TRBJ2-4; D is possibly TRBD1 or TRBD2 (5 bases each). The germline V and J ends were trimmed by 6 bases and 6 bases, with 18 bases remaining between them. The CDR3 has 15 residues. The germline CDR1 and CDR2 sequences are MNHNS and SASEGT. Written as DNA, the CDR3 is TGTGCCAGCAGGTCACAATCTACGGGGCGAAACATTCAGTACTTC. Protein: CASRSQSTGRNIQYF.